One T cell receptor (beta chain) is described in this entry. Antigen: not known. Each CDR3 protein is one row after TCRdb ran MiXCR on the 5' RACE reads. Of 250,000 to 300,000 distinct CDR3 sequences listed, about 5.2% were seen once; the top ten hold more than 3%. These data are taken from a study of T cells after yellow fever vaccination. Points from the study as a whole: The presence of abundant clonotypes contaminating from the bulk population was possible in FACS-sorted repertoires.

The ends were cut back, 4 bases at V and 6 bases at J, with 15 bases in the middle. The CDR3 is 14 amino acids. CDR1 MNHNS and CDR2 SASEGT come from the germline V gene. The chain couples TRBV6-1 to TRBJ1-2; D not certain. The clonotype originates from a man in his late teens or twenties who received the YFV17D yellow fever vaccine. The material sequenced was CD4+ T cells sorted from PBMCs, taken on the day of the yellow fever booster vaccination. The CDR3 DNA sequence: TGTGCCAGCAGTGCTCTTAGCACTAGTGATGGCTACACCTTC. Translation: CASSALSTSDGYTF.